This TCR beta chain was identified in a study of CD8+CD57+ T cells in acquired aplastic anemia. The overall study: Sorted CD4+ plus CD8+ cells gave DNA averaging roughly 2.9 ug.

TCR beta VDJ and CDR3 profiling used genomic DNA as template. TCRdb analysed the reads with MiXCR anew, one entry per CDR3 protein. The sample shows 260,000 or so distinct CDR3 sequences, around 46% of them seen only once. This clonotype was counted once. This CDR3 is 13 amino acids long. Germline-derived CDR1 and CDR2 are ENHRY and SYGVKD. The V end lost 2 bases, the J end lost 0 bases, and 4 bases lay between the germline ends. Patients chosen for sequencing had CD8+CD57+ cells that had expanded, as shown by flow cytometry. No therapy had been given to the patients at the time of blood sampling. The chain combines TRBV10-3 with TRBJ1-2; D is uncertain. The specimen was sorted CD4+, CD8+, or CD8+CD57+ T cells (not recorded which) from PBMCs. This TCR came from a human donor with aplastic anemia. The DNA of the CDR3 is TGTGCCATCAGTGAGAGGGCTAACTATGGCTACACCTTC. Translating it yields CAISERANYGYTF.